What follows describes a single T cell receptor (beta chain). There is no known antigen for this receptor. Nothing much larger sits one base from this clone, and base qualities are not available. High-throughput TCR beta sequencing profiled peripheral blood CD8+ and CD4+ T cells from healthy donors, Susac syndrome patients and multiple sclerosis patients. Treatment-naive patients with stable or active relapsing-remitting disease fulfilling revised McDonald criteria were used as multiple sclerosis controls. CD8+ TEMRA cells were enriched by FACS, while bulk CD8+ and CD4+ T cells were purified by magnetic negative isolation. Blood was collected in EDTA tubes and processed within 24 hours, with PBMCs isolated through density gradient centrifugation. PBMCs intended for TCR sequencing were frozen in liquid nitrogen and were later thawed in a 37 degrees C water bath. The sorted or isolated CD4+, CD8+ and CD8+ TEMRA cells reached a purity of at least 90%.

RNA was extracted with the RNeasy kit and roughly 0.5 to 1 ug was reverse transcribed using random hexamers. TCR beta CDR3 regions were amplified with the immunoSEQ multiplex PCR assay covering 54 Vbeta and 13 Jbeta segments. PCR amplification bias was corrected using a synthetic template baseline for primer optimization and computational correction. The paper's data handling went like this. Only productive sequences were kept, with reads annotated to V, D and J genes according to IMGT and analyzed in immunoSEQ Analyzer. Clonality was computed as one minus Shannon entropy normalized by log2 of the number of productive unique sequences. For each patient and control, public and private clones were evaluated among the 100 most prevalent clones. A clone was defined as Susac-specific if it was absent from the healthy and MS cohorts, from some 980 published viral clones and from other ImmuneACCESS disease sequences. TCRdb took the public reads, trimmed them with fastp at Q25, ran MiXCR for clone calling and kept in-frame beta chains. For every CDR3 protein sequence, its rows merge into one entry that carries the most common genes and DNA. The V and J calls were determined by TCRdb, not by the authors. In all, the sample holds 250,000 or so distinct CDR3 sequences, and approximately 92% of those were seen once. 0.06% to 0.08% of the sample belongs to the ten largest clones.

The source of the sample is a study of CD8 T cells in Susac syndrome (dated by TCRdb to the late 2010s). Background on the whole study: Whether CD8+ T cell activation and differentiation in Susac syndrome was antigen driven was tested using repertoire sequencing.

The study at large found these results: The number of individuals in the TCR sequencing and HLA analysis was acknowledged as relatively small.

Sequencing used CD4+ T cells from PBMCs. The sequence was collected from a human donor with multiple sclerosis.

The base sequence is TGCGCCAGCAGCTTGGATCTAGGGGGATTGGGTAGGGCCAACGTCCTGACTTTC. It translates as CASSLDLGGLGRANVLTF. Recombination linked TRBV5-1 to TRBJ2-6; perhaps TRBD1 is the D gene, with 6 bases matching. V was cut back by 0 bases and J by 5 bases, leaving a gap of 18 bases between them. Counted from cysteine to phenylalanine, this CDR3 has 18 amino acids. Here the CDR3 DNA is all that survives: 54 bases in frame from base 1. The germline V gene encodes CDR1 SGHRS and CDR2 YFSETQ.